Each of the 3 T cell receptor beta chains below was sequenced from the same sample in a study of cytomegalovirus exposure and HLA in healthy donors. A multiplex PCR was run with 60 Vbeta primers and 13 Jbeta primers. TCRdb keeps only in-frame clones here, not all; method: immunoSEQ multiplex PCR. The table has around 150,000 clones, about 80% seen once. Material for sequencing was PBMCs. These TCRs come from a young man in good health and CMV-seropositive.

J is TRBJ1-5 and V is TRBV19, with 10 bases aligning to TRBD1. The CDR3 consists of 17 residues. V trimming: 3 bases; J trimming: 6 bases; junction bases outside the gene matches: 11. The V gene's germline CDR1 is LNHDA and CDR2 SQIVND (reference sequence). This CDR3 is CASSIWIDRGPSQPQHF. The CDR3 DNA reads as TGTGCCAGTAGTATTTGGATTGACAGGGGGCCGAGTCAGCCCCAGCATTTT.

The V call is TRBV18, the J call TRBJ2-1; 10 bases are a match to TRBD1. This CDR3 region has 18 residues. Germline V CDR1 and CDR2: KGHSH, LQKENI. V shed 3 bases, J shed 6 bases, and the junction held 14 bases outside the gene matches. Here the CDR3 reads CASSPLVGVRTGGNEQFF. The CDR3, as DNA: TGTGCCAGCTCACCTCTTGTGGGGGTCCGGACAGGGGGCAATGAGCAGTTCTTC.

The J gene is TRBJ2-3, the V gene TRBV19; TRBD2 matches at 7 bases. Germline V gene sequence: CDR1 LNHDA, CDR2 SQIVND (reference sequence). After removal of 3 bases from V and 2 bases from J, the junction contained 5 bases not matched to a gene. There are 15 residues in the CDR3. CDR3 sequence reads: CASSIWGGNTDTQYF. The DNA of the CDR3 is TGTGCCAGTAGTATCTGGGGGGGGAACACAGATACGCAGTATTTT.